The source of this TCR beta chain is a study of blood T cell repertoires in COVID-19. The CDR3 contains 12 residues. The germline gives CDR1 LGHDT, CDR2 YNNKEL (reference sequence). V was clipped by 1 base and J by 4 bases, with 2 bases between them. TCRdb keeps only in-frame clones here, not all; method: immunoSEQ multiplex PCR. The profile covers fewer than 250,000 clones, with nearly 85% appearing a single time and around 6% taken by the ten largest. The TCR was taken from a human donor in a cohort sampled during active COVID-19. The chain couples TRBV3-1 (or the pseudogene TRBV3-2) to TRBJ1-3; no clear D gene. The source material was peripheral blood. This CDR3 is CASSQAGNTIYF. CDR3 DNA: TGTGCCAGCAGCCAAGCAGGAAACACCATATATTTT.